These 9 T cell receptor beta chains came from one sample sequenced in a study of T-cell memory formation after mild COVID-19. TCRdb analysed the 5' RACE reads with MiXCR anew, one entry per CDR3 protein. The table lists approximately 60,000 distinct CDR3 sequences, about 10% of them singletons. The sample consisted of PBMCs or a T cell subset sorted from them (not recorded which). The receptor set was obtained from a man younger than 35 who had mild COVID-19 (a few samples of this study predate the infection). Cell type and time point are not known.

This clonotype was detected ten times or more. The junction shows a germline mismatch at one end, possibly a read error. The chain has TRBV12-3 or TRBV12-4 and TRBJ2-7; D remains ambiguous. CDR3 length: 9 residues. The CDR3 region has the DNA TGCCCCTGCTCCTACGAGCAGTACTTC. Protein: CPCSYEQYF.

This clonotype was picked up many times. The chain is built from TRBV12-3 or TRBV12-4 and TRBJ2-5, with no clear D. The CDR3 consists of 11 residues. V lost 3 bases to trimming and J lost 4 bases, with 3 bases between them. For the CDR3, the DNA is TGTGCCAGCAGTTTGTTAGAGACCCAGTACTTC. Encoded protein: CASSLLETQYF.

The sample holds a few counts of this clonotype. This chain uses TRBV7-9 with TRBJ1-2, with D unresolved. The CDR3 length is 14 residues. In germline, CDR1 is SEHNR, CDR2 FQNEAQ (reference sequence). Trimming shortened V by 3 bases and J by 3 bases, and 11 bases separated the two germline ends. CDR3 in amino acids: CASSLSSRYYGYTF. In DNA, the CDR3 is TGTGCCAGCAGCTTGTCGTCGAGGTACTATGGCTACACCTTC.

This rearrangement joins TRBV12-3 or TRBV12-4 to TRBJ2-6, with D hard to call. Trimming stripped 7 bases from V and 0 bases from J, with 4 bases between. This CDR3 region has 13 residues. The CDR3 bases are TGTGCCAGCACCAACTCTGGGGCCAACGTCCTGACTTTC. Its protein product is CASTNSGANVLTF.

DNA for the CDR3: TGCAGTGCCCCCACCGGGACAGAAAAAAAAAGGTCCTACGAGCAGTACTTC. Its protein product is CSAPTGTEKKRSYEQYF. V is TRBV20-1 and J is TRBJ2-7, with 7 positions matching TRBD1. The trim removed 6 bases at V and 1 base at J, leaving 18 bases unmatched. Germline CDR1 DFQATT, CDR2 SNEGSKA (reference sequence). CDR3 length: 17 amino acids.

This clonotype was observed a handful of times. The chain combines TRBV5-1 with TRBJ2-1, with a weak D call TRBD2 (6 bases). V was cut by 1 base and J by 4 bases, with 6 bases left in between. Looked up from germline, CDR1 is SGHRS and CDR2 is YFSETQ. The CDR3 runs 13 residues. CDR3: CASSLSGYNEQFF. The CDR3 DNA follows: TGCGCCAGCAGCTTGAGCGGGTACAATGAGCAGTTCTTC. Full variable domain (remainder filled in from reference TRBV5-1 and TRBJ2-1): KAGVTQTPRYLIKTRGQQVTLSCSPISGHRSVSWYQQTPGQGLQFLFEYFSETQRNKGNFPGRFSGRQFSNSRSEMNVSTLELGDSALYLCASSLSGYNEQFFGPGTRLTVL.

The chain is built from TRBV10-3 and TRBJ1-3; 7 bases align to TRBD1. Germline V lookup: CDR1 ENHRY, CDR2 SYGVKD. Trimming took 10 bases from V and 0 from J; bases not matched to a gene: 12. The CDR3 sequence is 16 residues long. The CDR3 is CATQTWTGLSGNTIYF. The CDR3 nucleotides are TGTGCCACCCAAACTTGGACAGGTCTCTCTGGAAACACCATATATTTT.

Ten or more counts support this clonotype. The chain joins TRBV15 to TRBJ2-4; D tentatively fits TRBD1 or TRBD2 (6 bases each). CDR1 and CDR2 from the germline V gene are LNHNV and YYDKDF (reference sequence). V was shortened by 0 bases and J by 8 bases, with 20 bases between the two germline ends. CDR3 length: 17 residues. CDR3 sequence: CATSRDKLGHPGDIQYF. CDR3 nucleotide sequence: TGTGCCACCAGCAGAGATAAGTTGGGACACCCGGGGGACATTCAGTACTTC.

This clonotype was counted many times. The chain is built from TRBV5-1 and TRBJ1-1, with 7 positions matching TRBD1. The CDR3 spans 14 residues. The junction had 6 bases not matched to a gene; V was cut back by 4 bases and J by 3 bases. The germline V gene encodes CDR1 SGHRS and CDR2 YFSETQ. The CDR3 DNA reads TGCGCCAGCAGCCTTACAGGGGTGGACACTGAAGCTTTCTTT. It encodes CASSLTGVDTEAFF.